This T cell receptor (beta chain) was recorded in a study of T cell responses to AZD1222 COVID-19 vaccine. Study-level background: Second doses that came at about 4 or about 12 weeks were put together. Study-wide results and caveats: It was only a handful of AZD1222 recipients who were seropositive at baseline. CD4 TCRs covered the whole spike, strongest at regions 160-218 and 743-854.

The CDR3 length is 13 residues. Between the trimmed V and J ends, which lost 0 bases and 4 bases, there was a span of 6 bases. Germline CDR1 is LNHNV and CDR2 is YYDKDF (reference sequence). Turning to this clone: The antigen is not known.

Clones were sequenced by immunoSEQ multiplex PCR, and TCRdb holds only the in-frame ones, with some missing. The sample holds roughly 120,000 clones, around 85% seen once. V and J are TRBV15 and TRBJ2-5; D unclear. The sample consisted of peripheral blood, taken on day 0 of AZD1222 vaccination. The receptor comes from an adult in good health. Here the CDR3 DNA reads TGTGCCACCAGCAGAGATTTCGGAGAGACCCAGTACTTC. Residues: CATSRDFGETQYF.